These 21 T cell receptor beta chains were sequenced from one sample in a study of OX40 agonist ivuxolimab in advanced cancers. Repertoires were generated with immunoSEQ multiplex PCR, while TCRdb's copy carries only in-frame clones and drops some. The table includes about 77,000 clones, 65% to 90% detected once. The sequences come from CD4+ or CD8+ T cells sorted from blood, collected in a trial of the OX40 agonist ivuxolimab. The origin of the receptors is an adult with an advanced solid tumor such as melanoma, head and neck, liver or kidney cancer.

This sequence joins TRBV10-3 and TRBJ1-1, with D tentatively TRBD1 (5 bases). The CDR3 is 14 residues long. The V gene's germline CDR1 is ENHRY and CDR2 SYGVKD. Deletions cut 0 bases from V and 5 bases from J, with 10 bases between. The CDR3 is CAISESGARTEAFF. The CDR3 bases are TGTGCCATCAGTGAGTCTGGGGCCAGGACTGAAGCTTTCTTT.

The chain employs TRBV7-8 and TRBJ1-5, with D tentatively TRBD1 (5 bases). Germline V lookup: CDR1 SGHVS, CDR2 FQNEAQ. This CDR3 is built from 15 residues. The germline V and J ends were trimmed by 0 bases and 7 bases, with 13 bases remaining between them. CDR3 loop: CASSLAGGLAQPQHF. The CDR3 nucleotides read TGTGCCAGCAGCTTAGCGGGGGGGTTGGCCCAGCCCCAGCATTTT.

V usage is TRBV7-9 and J usage is TRBJ2-1, with TRBD2 matching 10 bases. After removal of 7 bases from V and 4 bases from J, the junction contained 4 bases not matched to a gene. CDR1 and CDR2 from the germline V gene are SEHNR and FQNEAQ (reference sequence). The CDR3 is made up of 14 amino acids. CDR3 residues: CASNERGGYNEQFF. DNA for the CDR3: TGTGCCAGCAACGAGCGGGGGGGATACAATGAGCAGTTCTTC. Full variable domain (remainder filled in from reference TRBV7-9 and TRBJ2-1): DTGVSQNPRHKITKRGQNVTFRCDPISEHNRLYWYRQTLGQGPEFLTYFQNEAQLEKSRLLSDRFSAERPKGSFSTLEIQRTEQGDSAMYLCASNERGGYNEQFFGPGTRLTVL.

The V gene is TRBV16, the J gene TRBJ1-1; possibly TRBD1 for D (6 bases). Trimming stripped 1 base from V and 0 bases from J, with 15 bases between. This CDR3 is 17 amino acids long. The germline gives CDR1 KGHSY, CDR2 FQNENV. CDR3 DNA: TGTGCCAGCAGCCAATTGGGCAGGGGTCTTGTGAACACTGAAGCTTTCTTT. Amino acids: CASSQLGRGLVNTEAFF.

V and J are TRBV6-5 and TRBJ1-4; D remains ambiguous. The CDR3 runs 14 residues. Per germline, CDR1 MNHEY and CDR2 SVGAGI. V gave up 7 bases and J gave up 8 bases, with 17 bases separating them. CDR3 region: CASTRRGLGEKLFF. The CDR3 nucleotides are TGTGCCAGCACTCGGCGGGGTTTAGGGGAAAAACTGTTTTTT.

This chain links TRBV4-3 with TRBJ1-1; D may be TRBD1 (5 bases). Per the germline V gene, CDR1 is LGHNA and CDR2 is YSLEER. Trimming shortened V by 4 bases and J by 3 bases, and 15 bases separated the two germline ends. The length of the CDR3 is 15 residues. Here the CDR3 reads CASSRGGVWDTEAFF. The CDR3 bases are TGCGCCAGCAGCCGGGGAGGGGTGTGGGACACTGAAGCTTTCTTT.

The CDR3 DNA follows: TGTGCCAGTAGCGATCCGGGACAGGGGGTCGATGAGCAGTTCTTC. As protein: CASSDPGQGVDEQFF. The V and J genes are TRBV19 and TRBJ2-1; 11 bases line up with TRBD1. The CDR3 loop spans 15 amino acids. The V gene's germline CDR1 is LNHDA and CDR2 SQIVND (reference sequence). V lost 6 bases and J lost 8; bases outside the gene matches: 9.

The chain recombines TRBV6-5 with TRBJ2-7; tentative D call: TRBD2 (6 bases). The length of the CDR3 is 15 residues. From germline, CDR1 is MNHEY and CDR2 SVGAGI. V gave up 2 bases and J gave up 2 bases, with 13 bases separating them. The CDR3 reads CASSYESGVTYEQYF. CDR3 bases: TGTGCCAGCAGTTACGAATCGGGGGTTACCTACGAGCAGTACTTC.

This clone was counted a single time. This sequence joins TRBV2 and TRBJ1-4; 8 nucleotides align to TRBD1. The trim removed 2 bases at V and 0 bases at J, leaving 5 bases unmatched. Per the germline V gene, CDR1 is SNHLY and CDR2 is FYNNEI. The CDR3 length is 17 residues. CDR3: CASSELQGVATNEKLFF. CDR3 in DNA: TGTGCCAGCAGTGAATTACAGGGGGTTGCAACTAATGAAAAACTGTTTTTT.

The chain carries TRBV6-5 and TRBJ1-4, with 8 bases aligning to TRBD1. Unmatched junction bases numbered 11, after V lost 6 bases and J lost 8 bases. Germline V gene lookup returns CDR1 MNHEY and CDR2 SVGAGI. The CDR3 covers 15 residues. CDR3 DNA sequence: TGTGCCAGCAGCCCTCGGACAGGGTTTGGAGAAAAACTGTTTTTT. Protein product: CASSPRTGFGEKLFF.

This clone has more than one count but fewer than ten. The chain couples TRBV4-2 to TRBJ1-1; tentative D call: TRBD1 (6 bases). The length of the CDR3 is 16 residues. The V end lost 2 bases, the J end lost 5 bases, and 18 bases lay between the germline ends. Germline V CDR1 and CDR2: LGHNA, YNFKEQ. The CDR3 spells CASSQMGRGVYTEAFF. The CDR3 DNA follows: TGTGCCAGCAGCCAAATGGGCAGGGGTGTATATACTGAAGCTTTCTTT.

In regard to this clone: One end of the junction is discordant with germline, which a read error may explain. The J gene is TRBJ2-5, the V gene TRBV7-9, with TRBD2 as a possible D gene (5 bases). The CDR3 spans 13 residues. Germline CDR1 SEHNR, CDR2 FQNEAQ (reference sequence). The CDR3 sequence: CASSLAPQETQYF. The CDR3 DNA reads TGTGCCAGCAGCCTAGCCCCTCAGGAGACCCAGTACTTC.

The rearrangement joins TRBV18 to TRBJ2-5, with 7 positions matching TRBD2. Trimming cost V 3 bases and J 2 bases; bases outside gene matches: 9. The CDR3 sequence is 16 residues long. Germline V gene sequence: CDR1 KGHSH, CDR2 LQKENI. The CDR3 loop is CASSPSSASGQETQYF. For the CDR3, the DNA is TGTGCCAGCTCACCCTCCTCCGCTAGCGGACAAGAGACCCAGTACTTC. Full variable domain (rest looked up from reference TRBV18 and TRBJ2-5): NAGVMQNPRHLVRRRGQEARLRCSPMKGHSHVYWYRQLPEEGLKFMVYLQKENIIDESGMPKERFSAEFPKEGPSILRIQQVVRGDSAAYFCASSPSSASGQETQYFGPGTRLLVL.

This clone showed up just once. This chain connects TRBV7-9 to TRBJ1-5; 7 bases are shared with TRBD1. Trimming took 3 bases from V and 3 from J; bases not matched to a gene: 8. CDR3 length: 16 amino acids. Germline CDR1 is SEHNR and CDR2 is FQNEAQ (reference sequence). The CDR3 DNA sequence: TGTGCCAGCAGCTTGGGGGACAGCCGGTACAATCAGCCCCAGCATTTT. Its protein is CASSLGDSRYNQPQHF.

The rearrangement uses TRBV10-2 and TRBJ2-2, with D hard to call. With 3 bases removed from V and 4 bases from J, the gap between germline ends came to 9 bases. CDR3 length equals 14 residues. Per germline, CDR1 WSHSY and CDR2 SAAADI. As DNA, the CDR3 is TGCGCCAGCAGTGAAGACGGAATCACCGGGGAGCTGTTTTTT. Protein product: CASSEDGITGELFF.

This rearrangement joins TRBV5-1 to TRBJ2-6; no definite D call. V was pared by 4 bases and J by 0 bases, with 11 bases between. The CDR3 consists of 16 residues. Germline CDR1 is SGHRS and CDR2 is YFSETQ. Here the CDR3 reads CASSLLQLSGANVLTF. The CDR3 DNA follows: TGCGCCAGCAGCCTATTACAGCTCTCTGGGGCCAACGTCCTGACTTTC.

V and J are TRBV7-2 and TRBJ1-1; no firm D call. The V gene's germline CDR1 is SGHTA and CDR2 FQGNSA. The V and J ends lost 1 base and 7 bases respectively, with 13 bases between them. The CDR3 is made up of 14 amino acids. CDR3 DNA: TGTGCCAGCAGCTTAGGAGGATCGCGGATTGAAGCTTTCTTT. Protein: CASSLGGSRIEAFF.

This chain uses TRBV4-1 with TRBJ2-7, with 9 bases that match TRBD2. CDR1 and CDR2 from the germline V gene are MGHRA and YSYEKL. Germline trimming cut 1 base from V and 2 bases from J; bases unmatched to any gene: 6. The CDR3 has 16 amino acids. The CDR3 region is CASSQVLAGAPYEQYF. Here the CDR3 DNA reads TGCGCCAGCAGCCAAGTATTAGCGGGGGCCCCCTACGAGCAGTACTTC.

The chain employs TRBV5-1 and TRBJ1-2; 8 nucleotides match TRBD1. Trimming took 7 bases from V and 5 from J; bases not matched to a gene: 13. The germline V gene has CDR1 SGHRS and CDR2 YFSETQ. The CDR3 sequence is 15 residues long. The CDR3 region is CASRLQGAGTYGYTF. The DNA of the CDR3 is TGCGCCAGCCGGCTTCAGGGGGCAGGGACTTATGGCTACACCTTC.

J is TRBJ2-2 and V is TRBV5-4; D call uncertain. There are 16 residues in the CDR3. CDR1 is SGHNT and CDR2 is YYREEE in the germline V gene (reference sequence). The V end was cut by 3 bases, the J end by 2 bases, with 14 bases between. The CDR3 region is CASSSWTKTNTGELFF. The CDR3 nucleotides are TGTGCCAGCAGCTCCTGGACGAAGACCAACACCGGGGAGCTGTTTTTT.

The chain employs TRBV27 and TRBJ2-7; 7 bases map to TRBD2. The germline gives CDR1 MNHEY, CDR2 SMNVEV (reference sequence). J gave up 2 bases and V 6 bases, and 10 bases lay outside the gene matches. The CDR3 has 15 amino acids. The CDR3 protein is CASSSESGEPYEQYF. CDR3 coding DNA: TGTGCCAGCAGCTCCGAGAGCGGGGAGCCCTACGAGCAGTACTTC.